This section outlines one T cell receptor (beta chain) sequence together with its context. This clonotype was seen only once. Its antigen is unknown. No base-level quality is on record; no much larger clone is a single base apart. A single read is weak support. This entry comes from a study of T cells in Graves' hyperthyroidism and ophthalmopathy (dated by TCRdb to between 2018 and 2021). Turning to the overall study: Peripheral blood was sampled at the time of initial diagnosis, prior to any treatment. For training and testing, the 80 to 100 patients in the discovery cohort were randomly divided in a 7:3 ratio. To identify distinguishing TCR V-J signatures, a discovery cohort of about 100 patients was used, comprising roughly 45 with Graves' ophthalmopathy and under 60 with stable Graves' hyperthyroidism. Whether ophthalmopathy could be predicted prospectively was tested in an independent validation cohort made up of under 20 hyperthyroidism patients plus 17 patients who later progressed to ophthalmopathy. The paper describes TCR Vbeta CDR3 sequencing of 120 to 150 peripheral blood samples, made up of 43 ophthalmopathy patients, some 76 hyperthyroidism patients and roughly 17 progressor patients. The study also compared thyroid tissue and blood T-cell repertoires from five or six Graves' hyperthyroidism patients. After sampling, hyperthyroidism patients received methimazole starting at 30 mg daily, and ophthalmopathy patients received high-dose intravenous methylprednisolone. The full study reports these points: Ophthalmopathy was separated from stable hyperthyroidism by a 13 V-J signature model, with approximately 86% sensitivity and roughly 84% specificity obtained in cross-validation and 80%/75% obtained in testing. Sample size was not statistically predetermined, and blinding of investigators to group allocation was not performed. During validation, the model predicted progression to ophthalmopathy a median of approximately six months ahead of onset, with roughly 65% sensitivity and around 72% specificity. Most expanded thyroid clonotypes (frequency above 0.001) were also detected in blood, suggesting blood repertoires may reflect thyroid immune responses.

Taken from cysteine to phenylalanine, the CDR3 has 15 residues. Only the CDR3 part of the read is kept: 45 bases, read in frame from the first base. According to the germline V gene, CDR1 reads SGHTA and CDR2 reads FQGNSA. Trimming removed 5 bases from V and 5 bases from J; the gene matches leave 11 bases unexplained. The TCR beta CDR3 regions were amplified from the RNA transcripts. For the first round of RT-PCR on the TCR CDR3, the HTBI primer set was used together with the Qiagen OneStep RT-PCR kit. The libraries were constructed in a second round of multiplex PCR and then size-selected and purified. The libraries were sequenced on an Illumina HiSeq2000 using paired-end 100 bp reads. The original pipeline was this. SOAPnuke was used to process the raw data, with reads discarded if the reads contained adapters or uncalled bases, had a mean Phred below 15, or lacked an exact constant-primer or identifier match. High-quality paired reads were merged with COPE v1.2.5, and unique nucleotide sequences were defined as clonotypes. Clonotypes were aligned to IMGT TRBV, TRBD and TRBJ reference segments using MiTCR v1.1. The analysis included only V-J combinations with a frequency above 0.0001, which together covered roughly 99% of the repertoires. A TCS score was defined as the ratio of F50 (clonal expansion) to E x V (chaos), with BLOSUM62-based TCRdist applied between CDR3 peptides within each V-J. Welch's t-statistics and random forest reduced 500 to 550 V-J features to 10 to 15, which were used in a naive Bayes classifier (R e1071). TCRdb reanalyzed the raw reads on its own, using fastp at Q25 for trimming and MiXCR for clone calling, and kept in-frame beta chains. Rows are combined by CDR3 protein, so each entry shows the most common genes and DNA. V and J calls and clone size were set by TCRdb, not the authors. In all, the sample holds around 390,000 distinct CDR3 sequences, and roughly 15% of those were seen once. 15% to 20% of the sample goes to the ten largest clones.

Ophthalmopathy patients had moderately to severely active disease, with a Clinical Activity Score of 3 or more, a NOSPECS grade of 4 or more, and a disease duration of less than 3 months. The study excluded patients with uncontrolled infections, other autoimmune diseases, pregnancy or lactation. Diagnoses were based on clinical symptoms, serum thyroxine and TRAb, thyroid ultrasound and orbital computed tomography. PBMCs were isolated from 8 to 10 ml of fresh peripheral blood by Ficoll-Paque density gradient centrifugation. Trizol reagent was used to extract total RNA, and RNA quality was then checked on an Agilent 2100 Bioanalyzer.

Rearrangement joined TRBV7-2 to TRBJ2-7, and 8 junctional nucleotides match TRBD1. The TCR sequence derives from a woman in her 30s with Graves' ophthalmopathy. Sequenced: blood. CDR3 sequence: CASSQSQGANDEQYF. The nucleotide sequence is TGTGCCAGCAGCCAAAGTCAGGGGGCAAACGACGAGCAGTACTTC.